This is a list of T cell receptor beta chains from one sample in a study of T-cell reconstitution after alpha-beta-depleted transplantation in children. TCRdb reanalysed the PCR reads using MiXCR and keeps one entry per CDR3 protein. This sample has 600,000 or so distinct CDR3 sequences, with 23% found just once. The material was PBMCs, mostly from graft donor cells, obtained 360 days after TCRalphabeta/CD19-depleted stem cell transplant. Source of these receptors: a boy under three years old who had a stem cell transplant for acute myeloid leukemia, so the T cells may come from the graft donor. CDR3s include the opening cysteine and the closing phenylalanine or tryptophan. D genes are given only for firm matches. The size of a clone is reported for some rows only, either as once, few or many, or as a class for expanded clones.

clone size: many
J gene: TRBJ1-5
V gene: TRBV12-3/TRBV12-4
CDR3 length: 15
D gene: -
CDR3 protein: CASSPGPISNQPQHF
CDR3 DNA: TGTGCCAGCAGTCCCGGACCTATTAGCAATCAGCCCCAGCATTTT

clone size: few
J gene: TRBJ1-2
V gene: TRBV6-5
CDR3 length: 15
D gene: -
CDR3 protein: CATSGYGQTHYGYTF
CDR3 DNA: TGTGCCACCAGCGGCTACGGACAGACACACTATGGCTACACCTTC

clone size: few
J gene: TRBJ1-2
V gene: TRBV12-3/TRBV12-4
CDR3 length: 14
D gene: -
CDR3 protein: CASSLVTEGGGYTF
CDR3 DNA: TGTGCCAGCAGTTTAGTGACAGAAGGGGGTGGCTACACCTTC

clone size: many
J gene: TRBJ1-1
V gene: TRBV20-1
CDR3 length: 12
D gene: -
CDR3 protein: CSARQMNTEAFF
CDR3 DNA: TGCAGTGCTAGACAGATGAACACTGAAGCTTTCTTT

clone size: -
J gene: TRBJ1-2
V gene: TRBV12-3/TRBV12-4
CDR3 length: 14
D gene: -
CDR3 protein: CASSQERGQGGYTF
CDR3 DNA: TGTGCCAGCAGTCAAGAGAGGGGCCAGGGTGGCTACACCTTC

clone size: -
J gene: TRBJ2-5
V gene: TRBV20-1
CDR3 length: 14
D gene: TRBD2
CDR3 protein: CSARGLAGKETQYF
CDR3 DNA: TGCAGTGCGAGGGGACTAGCGGGGAAAGAGACCCAGTACTTC

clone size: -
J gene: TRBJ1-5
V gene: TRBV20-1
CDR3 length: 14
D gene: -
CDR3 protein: CSASDRRGNQPQHF
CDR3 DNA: TGCAGTGCTAGTGACAGGCGGGGCAATCAGCCCCAGCATTTT

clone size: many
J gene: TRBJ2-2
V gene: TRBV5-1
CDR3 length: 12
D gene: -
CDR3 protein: CASSLGDSELFF
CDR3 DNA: TGCGCCAGCAGCTTGGGAGACTCGGAGCTGTTTTTT

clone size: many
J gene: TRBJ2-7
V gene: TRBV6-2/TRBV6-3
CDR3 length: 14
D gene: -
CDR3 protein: CASRAGGPSYEQYF
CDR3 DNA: TGTGCCAGCAGAGCAGGAGGACCGTCCTACGAGCAGTACTTC

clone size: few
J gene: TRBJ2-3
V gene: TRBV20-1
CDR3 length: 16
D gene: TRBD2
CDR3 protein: CSARPGLAGSYDTQYF
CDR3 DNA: TGCAGTGCCAGACCGGGACTAGCGGGGAGTTATGATACGCAGTATTTT

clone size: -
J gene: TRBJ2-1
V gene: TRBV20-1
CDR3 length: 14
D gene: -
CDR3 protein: CSASPRSSYNEQFF
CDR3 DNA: TGCAGTGCTAGCCCTAGGAGCTCCTACAATGAGCAGTTCTTC

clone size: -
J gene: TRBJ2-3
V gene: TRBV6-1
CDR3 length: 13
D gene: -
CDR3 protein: CASSEPPTDTQYF
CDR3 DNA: TGTGCCAGCAGTGAACCCCCTACAGATACGCAGTATTTT

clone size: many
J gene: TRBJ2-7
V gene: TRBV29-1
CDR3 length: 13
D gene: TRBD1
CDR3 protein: CSVTGGASYEQYF
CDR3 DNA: TGCAGCGTGACAGGGGGGGCTTCCTACGAGCAGTACTTC

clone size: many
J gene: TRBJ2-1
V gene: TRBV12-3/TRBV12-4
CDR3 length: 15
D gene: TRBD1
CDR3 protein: CASSLEGQGYNEQFF
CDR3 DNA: TGTGCCAGCAGTTTAGAGGGACAGGGGTACAATGAGCAGTTCTTC

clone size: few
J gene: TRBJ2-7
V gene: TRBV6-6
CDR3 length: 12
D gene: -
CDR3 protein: CASSYTRDEQYF
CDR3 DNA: TGTGCCAGCAGTTACACCAGGGACGAGCAGTACTTC

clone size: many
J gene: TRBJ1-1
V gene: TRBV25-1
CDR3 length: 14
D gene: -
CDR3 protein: CASSEWGWNTEAFF
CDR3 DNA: TGTGCCAGCAGTGAATGGGGCTGGAACACTGAAGCTTTCTTT

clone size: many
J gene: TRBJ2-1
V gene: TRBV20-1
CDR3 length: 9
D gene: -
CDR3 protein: CSATREQFF
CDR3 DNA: TGCAGTGCTACGCGTGAGCAGTTCTTC

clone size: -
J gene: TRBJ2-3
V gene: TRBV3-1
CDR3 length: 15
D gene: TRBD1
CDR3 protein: CASSRDRGETDTQYF
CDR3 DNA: TGTGCCAGCAGCCGCGACAGGGGTGAAACAGATACGCAGTATTTT

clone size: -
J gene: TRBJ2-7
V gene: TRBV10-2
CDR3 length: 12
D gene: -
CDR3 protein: CASSFTFNEQYF
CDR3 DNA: TGCGCCAGCAGCTTCACTTTCAACGAGCAGTACTTC

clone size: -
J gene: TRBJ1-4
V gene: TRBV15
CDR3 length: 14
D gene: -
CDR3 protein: CATSRRATNEKLFF
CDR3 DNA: TGTGCCACCAGCAGAAGGGCAACTAATGAAAAACTGTTTTTT

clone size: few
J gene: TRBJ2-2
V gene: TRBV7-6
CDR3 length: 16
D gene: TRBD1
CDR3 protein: CASSFGTGPNTGELFF
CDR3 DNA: TGTGCCAGCAGCTTTGGGACAGGACCGAACACCGGGGAGCTGTTTTTT

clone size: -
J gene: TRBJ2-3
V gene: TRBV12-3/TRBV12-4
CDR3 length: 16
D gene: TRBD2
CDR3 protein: CASSLYGGEGPDTQYF
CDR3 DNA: TGTGCCAGCAGTTTGTATGGTGGGGAGGGGCCAGATACGCAGTATTTT

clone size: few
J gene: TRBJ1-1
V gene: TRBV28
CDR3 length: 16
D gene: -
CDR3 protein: CASSYYTERGNTEAFF
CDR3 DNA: TGTGCCAGCAGCTACTACACCGAACGGGGGAACACTGAAGCTTTCTTT

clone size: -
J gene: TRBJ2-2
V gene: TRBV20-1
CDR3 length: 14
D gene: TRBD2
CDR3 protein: CSAKTSPNTGELFF
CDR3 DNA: TGCAGTGCTAAGACTAGCCCGAACACCGGGGAGCTGTTTTTT

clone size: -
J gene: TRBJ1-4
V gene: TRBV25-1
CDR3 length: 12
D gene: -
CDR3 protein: CASARSGEKLFF
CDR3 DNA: TGTGCCAGCGCCCGCAGTGGGGAAAAACTGTTTTTT

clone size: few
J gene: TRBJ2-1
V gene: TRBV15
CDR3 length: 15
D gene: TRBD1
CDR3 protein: CATSRRPGQGAEQFF
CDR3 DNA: TGTGCCACCAGCAGGCGCCCGGGCCAGGGGGCTGAGCAGTTCTTC

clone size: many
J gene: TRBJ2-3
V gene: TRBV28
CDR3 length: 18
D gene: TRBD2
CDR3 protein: CASSSNIVRGGFTDTQYF
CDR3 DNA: TGTGCCAGCAGTTCAAATATCGTGCGGGGGGGCTTCACAGATACGCAGTATTTT

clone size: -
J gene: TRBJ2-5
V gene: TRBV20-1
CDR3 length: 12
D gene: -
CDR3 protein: CSAGGLFGAQYF
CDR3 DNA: TGCAGTGCTGGAGGGCTATTTGGGGCCCAGTACTTC

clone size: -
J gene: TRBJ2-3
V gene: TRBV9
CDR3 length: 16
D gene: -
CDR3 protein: CASSVGAGSGTDTQYF
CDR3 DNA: TGTGCCAGCAGCGTAGGCGCGGGATCAGGGACAGATACGCAGTATTTT

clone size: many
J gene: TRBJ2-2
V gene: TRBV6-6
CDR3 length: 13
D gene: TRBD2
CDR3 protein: CAGKSGATGELFF
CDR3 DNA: TGTGCCGGTAAAAGCGGGGCCACCGGGGAGCTGTTTTTT

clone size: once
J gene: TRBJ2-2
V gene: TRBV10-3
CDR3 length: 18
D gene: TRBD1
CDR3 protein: CAISGRTLRTGGTGELFF
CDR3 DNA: TGTGCCATCAGTGGGCGTACCCTCAGGACAGGGGGGACCGGGGAGCTGTTTTTT

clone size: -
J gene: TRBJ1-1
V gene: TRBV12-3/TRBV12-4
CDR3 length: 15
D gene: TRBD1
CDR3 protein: CASSPGDRGSWLAFF
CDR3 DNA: TGTGCCAGCAGTCCCGGAGACAGGGGAAGTTGGCTAGCTTTCTTT

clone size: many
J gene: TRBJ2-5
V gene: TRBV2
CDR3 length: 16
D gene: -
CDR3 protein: CASSERAGAIRETQYF
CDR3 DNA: TGTGCCAGCAGTGAGAGGGCGGGGGCAATTCGGGAGACCCAGTACTTC